Presented here are 5 T cell receptor beta chains from one specimen sequenced in a study of blood T cell repertoires in COVID-19. The assay was immunoSEQ multiplex PCR, and TCRdb's table has in-frame clones only and misses some. Of 130,000 to 150,000 clones listed, 84% are singletons. The sample taken for sequencing was peripheral blood. The source of these receptors is a human donor in a cohort sampled during active COVID-19.

This sequence joins TRBV5-6 and TRBJ1-4, with D perhaps matching TRBD1 (6 bases). The CDR3 consists of 13 residues. From germline, CDR1 is SGHDT and CDR2 YYEEEE. V dropped 4 bases and J dropped 5 bases, with 9 bases sitting between them. The DNA of the CDR3 is TGTGCCAGCAGCCGGGACACCAATGAAAAACTGTTTTTT. Translated: CASSRDTNEKLFF.

The chain uses TRBV2 and TRBJ1-2, with D uncertain. V lost 8 bases, J lost 6 bases, and 16 bases lay in between. CDR1 and CDR2 (germline): SNHLY, FYNNEI. The CDR3 contains 13 residues. CDR3 DNA sequence: TGTGCCAGCGCCCCCCTGGGCGGGGATGGCTACACCTTC. Amino acids: CASAPLGGDGYTF. The variable domain in full, completed from reference TRBV2 and TRBJ1-2, reads EPEVTQTPSHQVTQMGQEVILRCVPISNHLYFYWYRQILGQKVEFLVSFYNNEISEKSEIFDDQFSVERPDGSNFTLKIRSTKLEDSAMYFCASAPLGGDGYTFGSGTRLTVV.

CDR3 nucleotides: TGCAGCGTTGACAGGGGCGGATACAATGAGCAGTTCTTC. Translating it yields CSVDRGGYNEQFF. V and J are TRBV29-1 and TRBJ2-1; a possible D gene is TRBD1 (6 bases). Trimming pared 3 bases from V and 4 bases from J, leaving 10 bases between. The CDR3 covers 13 residues. Germline V gene sequence: CDR1 SQVTM, CDR2 ANQGSEA.

This rearrangement joins TRBV18 to TRBJ1-4; 7 bases line up with TRBD1. The CDR3 sequence is 14 residues long. From germline, CDR1 is KGHSH and CDR2 LQKENI. Losses at the gene ends were 6 bases for V and 6 bases for J; bases not matched to a gene: 7. The CDR3, as DNA: TGTGCCAGCTCTAGGGAAACAGGGGATGAAAAACTGTTTTTT. Protein product: CASSRETGDEKLFF.

The CDR3 DNA reads TGTGCCAGCAGTTACGAAGGGGCTGAAGCTTTCTTT. Residues: CASSYEGAEAFF. This chain uses TRBV6-5 with TRBJ1-1, with a tentative D call TRBD1 (5 bases). Germline CDR1 MNHEY, CDR2 SVGAGI. This CDR3 region has 12 residues. Between the trimmed V and J ends, which lost 2 bases and 6 bases, there was a span of 7 bases.